This passage covers 18 T cell receptor beta chains from one sample sequenced in a study of cytomegalovirus exposure and HLA in healthy donors. PCR amplification relied on 60 Vbeta primers (plus 13 Jbeta primers). Libraries were prepared by immunoSEQ multiplex PCR; TCRdb keeps only in-frame clonotypes and omits some of them. The table includes about 160,000 clones, approximately 78% detected once. The sequenced material came from PBMCs. All receptors derive from a male donor in good health and CMV-seropositive.

This chain links TRBV7-2 with TRBJ2-2, with 7 bases fitting TRBD1. V lost 2 bases to trimming and J lost 5 bases; unmatched junction nucleotides: 2. The germline CDR1 and CDR2 sequences are SGHTA and FQGNSA. This CDR3 spans 14 amino acids. The CDR3 DNA is TGTGCCAGCAGCTTACAGGGGGAAACCGGGGAGCTGTTTTTT. Translated, it gives CASSLQGETGELFF.

V and J are TRBV30 and TRBJ1-5; 7 nucleotides line up with TRBD1. The CDR3 has 13 residues. V lost 2 bases and J lost 5; bases outside the gene matches: 3. Germline CDR1 is GTSNPN and CDR2 is SVGIG (reference sequence). CDR3 residues: CAWSSGGDQPQHF. CDR3 DNA sequence: TGTGCCTGGAGTTCAGGGGGAGATCAGCCCCAGCATTTT.

This chain joins TRBV4-3 and TRBJ2-7, with 8 bases identical to TRBD2. The junction had 15 bases not matched to a gene; V was cut back by 4 bases and J by 4 bases. Germline V gene data show CDR1 as LGHNA and CDR2 as YSLEER. The CDR3 runs to 17 residues. CDR3 in amino acids: CASSPKWSGTSIYEQYF. The CDR3 region has the DNA TGCGCCAGCAGCCCAAAATGGAGCGGGACTAGTATATACGAGCAGTACTTC.

This chain links TRBV4-3 with TRBJ2-3; 16 bases align to TRBD2. Trimming at V came to 4 bases and at J to 6 bases, leaving 7 bases not matched to a gene. CDR1 LGHNA and CDR2 YSLEER come from the germline V gene. The CDR3 sequence is 17 residues long. This CDR3 reads CASSPGLAGGFWDTQYF. The CDR3, as DNA: TGCGCCAGCAGCCCGGGACTAGCGGGAGGGTTCTGGGATACGCAGTATTTT.

The chain links TRBV2 to TRBJ2-7; possibly TRBD1 for D (6 bases). In germline, CDR1 is SNHLY, CDR2 FYNNEI. The CDR3 extends over 13 amino acids. V lost 7 bases and J lost 3, with 13 bases in between. CDR3 bases: TGTGCCAGCAAAGAGGGGGAATTCTACGAGCAGTACTTC. It encodes CASKEGEFYEQYF.

The V and J genes are TRBV7-7 and TRBJ1-1; D gene unclear. V was clipped by 5 bases and J by 3 bases, with 10 bases between them. The length of the CDR3 is 13 residues. Germline values: CDR1 SSHAT, CDR2 FNYEAQ (reference sequence). CDR3 protein: CASSPSGDTEAFF. The DNA of the CDR3 is TGTGCCAGCAGCCCGTCCGGGGACACTGAAGCTTTCTTT.

The V and J genes are TRBV5-1 and TRBJ2-7; TRBD1 agrees at 10 bases. Trimming at V came to 3 bases and at J to 7 bases, leaving 10 bases not matched to a gene. CDR1 and CDR2 from the germline V gene are SGHRS and YFSETQ. The CDR3 is made up of 15 amino acids. This chain's CDR3 is CASSSLWGTGDEQYF. The CDR3 region has the DNA TGCGCCAGCAGCTCCCTTTGGGGGACAGGGGATGAGCAGTACTTC.

This clone has just a few counts. V is TRBV5-1 and J is TRBJ2-7; tentatively, D is TRBD1 (5 bases). This CDR3 has 14 amino acids. Deletions cut 4 bases from V and 1 base from J, with 12 bases between. Germline CDR1 SGHRS, CDR2 YFSETQ. CDR3 nucleotide sequence: TGCGCCAGCAGCCTAATGGGGCAGTCCTACGAGCAGTACTTC. It translates to CASSLMGQSYEQYF.

About this clone: One end of the junction varies from germline; a read error may be responsible. V and J are TRBV7-9 and TRBJ1-5; no definite D call. This CDR3 is built from 14 residues. CDR1 and CDR2 from the germline V gene are SEHNR and FQNEAQ (reference sequence). The CDR3 loop reads CASGLGRSNQPQHF. The CDR3 coding sequence is TGTGCCAGCGGCTTAGGCAGGAGCAATCAGCCCCAGCATTTT.

The gene calls are TRBV4-1 and TRBJ2-3; D gene unclear. CDR1 is MGHRA, CDR2 YSYEKL, per germline. The CDR3 consists of 17 residues. V lost 0 bases and J 0 bases, leaving 13 bases between the germline ends. The CDR3 nucleotides read TGCGCCAGCAGCCAAGAACTGGCCGGAGCGAGCACAGATACGCAGTATTTT. Its protein is CASSQELAGASTDTQYF.

The genes are TRBV14 and TRBJ2-7; 10 bases are shared with TRBD2. Unmatched junction bases numbered 10, after V lost 1 base and J lost 7 bases. The CDR3 is 16 amino acids. Germline V gene lookup returns CDR1 SGHDN and CDR2 FVKESK. This chain's CDR3 is CASSQALAGPLSEQYF. The CDR3 bases are TGTGCCAGCAGCCAAGCACTAGCGGGGCCCCTTTCAGAGCAGTACTTC.

The chain joins TRBV7-2 to TRBJ1-2; D may be TRBD1 (5 bases). This CDR3 is built from 15 residues. Germline V lookup: CDR1 SGHTA, CDR2 FQGNSA. Trimming cost V 5 bases and J 1 base, with 14 bases left between them. As DNA, the CDR3 is TGTGCCAGCAGCCCAAGGTGGGGGGTTAACTATGGCTACACCTTC. Amino acid sequence: CASSPRWGVNYGYTF.

The gene calls are TRBV5-1 and TRBJ2-1; 8 nucleotides match TRBD2. Germline values: CDR1 SGHRS, CDR2 YFSETQ. The CDR3 contains 17 residues. The junction had 9 bases not matched to a gene; V was cut back by 0 bases and J by 4 bases. The CDR3 here is CASSLGASGPNYNEQFF. The CDR3 DNA is TGCGCCAGCAGCTTGGGTGCTAGCGGGCCTAATTACAATGAGCAGTTCTTC.

The chain combines TRBV11-2 with TRBJ2-7; the match to TRBD2 covers 8 bases. CDR1 is SGHAT, CDR2 FQNNGV, per germline. The CDR3 is made up of 13 amino acids. V shed 3 bases, J shed 3 bases, and the junction held 1 base outside the gene matches. The chain's CDR3 is CASSFSGNYEQYF. Written as DNA, the CDR3 is TGTGCCAGCAGCTTTAGCGGGAACTACGAGCAGTACTTC.

This clone appeared a single time. The V gene is TRBV6-5, the J gene TRBJ1-1; the D gene is possibly TRBD1 (6 bases). CDR3 size: 13 residues. V lost 7 bases and J 0 bases, leaving 9 bases between the germline ends. The germline V gene encodes CDR1 MNHEY and CDR2 SVGAGI. CDR3 DNA: TGTGCCAGCATTCAGGGGTTGAACACTGAAGCTTTCTTT. Translation gives CASIQGLNTEAFF.

The chain combines TRBV6-5 with TRBJ2-7; tentatively, D is TRBD1 (5 bases). The CDR3 runs 14 residues. Trimming shortened V by 2 bases and J by 6 bases, and 14 bases separated the two germline ends. The germline V gene has CDR1 MNHEY and CDR2 SVGAGI. The CDR3 nucleotides are TGTGCCAGCAGTTACAACGGGCAGGGCGGCGAGCAGTACTTC. Amino acids: CASSYNGQGGEQYF.

The CDR3 spells CASSYRVGTEAFF. The DNA of the CDR3 is TGTGCCAGCAGCTACAGGGTTGGTACTGAAGCTTTCTTT. The genes are TRBV28 and TRBJ1-1; TRBD1 might be the D (6 bases). The CDR3 extends over 13 amino acids. The V end lost 6 bases, the J end lost 5 bases, and 13 bases lay between the germline ends. Germline V gives CDR1 MDHEN, CDR2 SYDVKM. The full variable domain, with the rest looked up from reference TRBV28 and TRBJ1-1, is DVKVTQSSRYLVKRTGEKVFLECVQDMDHENMFWYRQDPGLGLRLIYFSYDVKMKEKGDIPEGYSVSREKKERFSLILESASTNQTSMYLCASSYRVGTEAFFGQGTRLTVV.

The chain employs TRBV4-3 and TRBJ2-1, with D possibly TRBD1 on 5 matching bases. The CDR3 loop spans 12 amino acids. Looked up from germline, CDR1 is LGHNA and CDR2 is YSLEER. With 4 bases removed from V and 10 bases from J, the gap between germline ends came to 11 bases. This CDR3 is CASSLDSREQFF. For the CDR3, the DNA is TGCGCCAGCAGCCTCGACAGCAGGGAGCAGTTCTTC.